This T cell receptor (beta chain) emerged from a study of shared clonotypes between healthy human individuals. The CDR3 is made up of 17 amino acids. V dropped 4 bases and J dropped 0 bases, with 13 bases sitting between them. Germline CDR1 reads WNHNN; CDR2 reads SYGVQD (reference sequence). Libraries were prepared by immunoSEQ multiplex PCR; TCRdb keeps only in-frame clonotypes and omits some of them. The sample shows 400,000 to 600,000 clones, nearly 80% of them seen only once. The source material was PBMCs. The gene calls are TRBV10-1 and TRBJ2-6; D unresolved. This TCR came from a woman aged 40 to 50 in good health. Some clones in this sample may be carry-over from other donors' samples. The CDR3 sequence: CASSGTDPYSGANVLTF. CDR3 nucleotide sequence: TGCGCCAGCAGTGGGACGGATCCATACTCTGGGGCCAACGTCCTGACTTTC.